These 20 T cell receptor beta chains share one sample of origin, sequenced in a study of T-cell reconstitution after alpha-beta-depleted transplantation in children. Using unique molecular identifiers, the investigators prepared the TCRbeta library. TCRdb recomputed calls from the PCR reads with MiXCR, one row per CDR3 protein. Of roughly 16,000 distinct CDR3 sequences in the sample, 9.5% to 15% were seen once. The sequenced sample was PBMCs, mostly from graft donor cells, obtained 180 days after TCRalphabeta/CD19-depleted stem cell transplant. These receptors came from a boy less than two years old who had a stem cell transplant for Wiskott-Aldrich syndrome, so the T cells may come from the graft donor.

This clonotype was counted a single time. Possible read error: a much larger clone is one base away. The rearrangement uses TRBV5-1 and TRBJ1-4, with D uncertain. The germline gives CDR1 SGHRS, CDR2 YFSETQ. The CDR3 consists of 16 residues. The V end was cut by 1 base, the J end by 0 bases, with 10 bases between. CDR3 DNA: TGCGCCAGCAGCTTGATGTCCGCTACAACTAATGAAAAACTGTTTTTT. Encoded protein: CASSLMSATTNEKLFF.

This clonotype was seen ten or more times. V usage is TRBV12-3 or TRBV12-4 and J usage is TRBJ1-1, with D hard to call. V was shortened by 2 bases and J by 0 bases, with 10 bases between the two germline ends. The CDR3 covers 15 residues. The CDR3 region has the DNA TGTGCCAGCAGTTTACGGGTCAGGCTGAACACTGAAGCTTTCTTT. Translated: CASSLRVRLNTEAFF.

This clonotype was counted ten times or more. This chain connects TRBV29-1 to TRBJ1-1; 7 bases line up with TRBD1. Germline-derived CDR1 and CDR2 are SQVTM and ANQGSEA. The J segment lost 0 bases and the V segment lost 6 bases, leaving 4 bases of the junction unmatched. The CDR3 length is 13 residues. The DNA for the CDR3 is TGCAGCGTGGAGGGACAGCTGAACACTGAAGCTTTCTTT. Protein sequence: CSVEGQLNTEAFF.

This clonotype has at least ten counts. The rearrangement uses TRBV5-1 and TRBJ2-6; D is possibly TRBD2 (6 bases). The V end was cut by 0 bases, the J end by 0 bases, with 10 bases between. The CDR3 has 17 residues. The germline V gene encodes CDR1 SGHRS and CDR2 YFSETQ. The chain's CDR3 is CASSLVAGPSGANVLTF. For the CDR3, the DNA is TGCGCCAGCAGCTTGGTGGCGGGACCCTCTGGGGCCAACGTCCTGACTTTC.

This clonotype has a count of ten or more. The chain employs TRBV28 and TRBJ2-7; D is perhaps TRBD2 (7 bases). The V gene lost 2 bases and the J gene lost 0 bases, with 11 bases spanning the gap. The V gene's germline CDR1 is MDHEN and CDR2 SYDVKM. CDR3 length: 15 amino acids. The CDR3 region has the DNA TGTGCCAGCAGTTTACGGGGGGCGAGCTCCTACGAGCAGTACTTC. Protein product: CASSLRGASSYEQYF.

This clonotype has ten or more counts. V gene TRBV10-3 combines with J gene TRBJ2-7; D is unclear. This CDR3 contains 10 residues. In germline, CDR1 is ENHRY, CDR2 SYGVKD. Trimming took 7 bases from V and 3 from J, leaving 4 bases between them. Written as DNA, the CDR3 is TGTGCCATCACCGACTACGAGCAGTACTTC. Translating gives CAITDYEQYF.

This clonotype was counted only a few times. The CDR3 spells CASSLAVLAGGPGTDTQYF. CDR3 in DNA: TGCGCCAGCAGCTTGGCCGTCTTAGCGGGAGGGCCGGGCACAGATACGCAGTATTTT. V is TRBV5-1 and J is TRBJ2-3; TRBD2 agrees at 11 bases. V shed 0 bases and J 1 base; nucleotides not matched to a gene: 10. The CDR3 consists of 19 residues. CDR1 is SGHRS, CDR2 YFSETQ, per germline.

This clonotype was seen at least ten times. The V and J genes are TRBV6-5 and TRBJ2-1; tentatively, D is TRBD2 (5 bases). CDR3 length equals 15 residues. Germline V gene data show CDR1 as MNHEY and CDR2 as SVGAGI. Trimming pared 2 bases from V and 3 bases from J, leaving 11 bases between. The CDR3 loop is CASSYPRVLYNEQFF. CDR3 bases: TGTGCCAGCAGTTACCCGAGGGTACTCTACAATGAGCAGTTCTTC.

This clonotype was seen repeatedly, ten times or more. The chain recombines TRBV9 with TRBJ2-7; D may be TRBD1 or TRBD2 (5 bases each). V lost 7 bases, J lost 2 bases, and 16 bases lay in between. The germline V gene encodes CDR1 SGDLS and CDR2 YYNGEE. This CDR3 is built from 14 residues. The CDR3, as DNA: TGTGCCAGCCGTATAAAGCTGGGACCCTACGAGCAGTACTTC. Protein sequence: CASRIKLGPYEQYF.

This clonotype was seen repeatedly, ten times or more. The rearrangement uses TRBV7-9 and TRBJ2-2; maybe TRBD1 (6 bases). CDR3 length: 15 residues. Between the trimmed V and J ends, which lost 5 bases and 1 base, there was a span of 11 bases. The V gene's germline CDR1 is SEHNR and CDR2 FQNEAQ (reference sequence). The CDR3 DNA is TGTGCCAGCAGCCCGTGGGGGCGGAACACCGGGGAGCTGTTTTTT. Protein product: CASSPWGRNTGELFF. Variable domain in full (rest from reference TRBV7-9 and TRBJ2-2): DTGVSQNPRHKITKRGQNVTFRCDPISEHNRLYWYRQTLGQGPEFLTYFQNEAQLEKSRLLSDRFSAERPKGSFSTLEIQRTEQGDSAMYLCASSPWGRNTGELFFGEGSRLTVL.

This chain uses TRBV25-1 with TRBJ1-5; maybe TRBD1 (5 bases). This CDR3 is built from 20 residues. Germline V CDR1 and CDR2: MGHDK, SYGVNS. V gave up 1 base and J gave up 1 base, with 23 bases separating them. In nucleotides, the CDR3 is TGTGCCAGCAGTGAATCCCGCCTAGACACGGGGCGAATAAGCAATCAGCCCCAGCATTTT. This translates into CASSESRLDTGRISNQPQHF.

This clonotype was observed a handful of times. This chain connects TRBV18 to TRBJ2-3; 7 bases match TRBD2. CDR3 length: 15 amino acids. Germline V CDR1 and CDR2: KGHSH, LQKENI. V was pared by 4 bases and J by 8 bases, with 12 bases of the junction left unmatched. In DNA form, the CDR3 reads TGTGCCAGCTCACATCGTTCTAGCGGACCCCCTACGCAGTATTTT. It encodes CASSHRSSGPPTQYF.

This clonotype was observed at least ten times. This chain uses TRBV7-9 with TRBJ1-6, with D perhaps matching TRBD1 (6 bases). Germline V gene lookup returns CDR1 SEHNR and CDR2 FQNEAQ (reference sequence). V gave up 2 bases and J gave up 8 bases, with 10 bases separating them. The CDR3 is 14 amino acids. CDR3 protein: CASSLQGRDSPLHF. CDR3 DNA: TGTGCCAGCAGCTTACAGGGGAGGGATTCACCCCTCCACTTT.

The genes are TRBV6-1 and TRBJ1-2; D is possibly TRBD1 (5 bases). The CDR3 length is 13 residues. Germline CDR1 is MNHNS and CDR2 is SASEGT. Trimming pared 6 bases from V and 2 bases from J, leaving 10 bases between. The CDR3 here is CASRLGRNYGYTF. For the CDR3, the DNA is TGTGCCAGCAGGCTGGGACGGAACTATGGCTACACCTTC.

This clonotype came up once. The V gene is TRBV20-1, the J gene TRBJ2-2, with 10 bases fitting TRBD1. V was pared by 5 bases and J by 6 bases, with 3 bases of the junction left unmatched. Germline V CDR1 and CDR2: DFQATT, SNEGSKA (reference sequence). There are 13 residues in the CDR3. The CDR3 nucleotides read TGCAGTGCTGGAGGGACAGGGGCCGGGGAGCTGTTTTTT. It codes for CSAGGTGAGELFF.

The chain has TRBV2 and TRBJ1-2; D is undetermined. The CDR3 extends over 11 amino acids. V lost 7 bases and J 8 bases, leaving 11 bases between the germline ends. In germline, CDR1 is SNHLY, CDR2 FYNNEI. In nucleotides, the CDR3 is TGTGCCAGCACCCAATTTGGCGGCTACACCTTC. Translated, it gives CASTQFGGYTF.

The table lists this clonotype with many counts. The rearrangement uses TRBV10-3 and TRBJ2-2, with 11 bases identical to TRBD2. The germline V gene encodes CDR1 ENHRY and CDR2 SYGVKD. The CDR3 is 16 residues long. Trimming at V came to 10 bases and at J to 0 bases, leaving 7 bases not matched to a gene. The CDR3 DNA sequence: TGTGCCACGACCGGTAGCGGGAGGGCGAACACCGGGGAGCTGTTTTTT. Protein sequence: CATTGSGRANTGELFF.

This clonotype was seen a few times. This sequence joins TRBV25-1 and TRBJ1-1, with D possibly being TRBD1 (5 bases). Germline V CDR1 and CDR2: MGHDK, SYGVNS. V shed 1 base and J shed 11 bases, with 17 bases lying between them. The length of the CDR3 is 14 residues. The CDR3 bases are TGTGCCAGCAGTGAATTTCTCGCAGGGTCAATGGCTTTCTTT. Residues: CASSEFLAGSMAFF.

This chain uses TRBV20-1 with TRBJ1-4; 7 bases are shared with TRBD1. The CDR3 length is 14 residues. Per the germline V gene, CDR1 is DFQATT and CDR2 is SNEGSKA (reference sequence). Trimming cost V 2 bases and J 8 bases; bases outside gene matches: 8. DNA of the CDR3: TGCAGTGCTAGAACAGGGGTGAAGAACGAAAAACTGTTTTTT. It specifies CSARTGVKNEKLFF.

There are many counts of this clonotype. The V gene is TRBV12-3 or TRBV12-4, the J gene TRBJ1-2; TRBD1 matches at 10 bases. Germline trimming cut 5 bases from V and 4 bases from J; bases unmatched to any gene: 7. There are 15 residues in the CDR3. CDR3 protein: CASSVRDRGSYGYTF. CDR3 in DNA: TGTGCCAGCAGTGTACGGGACAGGGGTTCCTATGGCTACACCTTC.